This T cell receptor (beta chain) was documented in a study of T cells after yellow fever vaccination. Via MiXCR, TCRdb re-called the 5' RACE reads, giving one row per CDR3 protein. The sample includes more than 95,000 distinct CDR3 sequences, roughly 15% of them seen just once. This clonotype was seen more than once but under ten times. The antigen is unknown. General observations from the study: Reappearance after the booster was seen for most primary-vaccination clones, at 95% to 98% CD4 and roughly 90% CD8.

The specimen comprised CD8+ T cells sorted from PBMCs, sampled 5 days after the yellow fever booster vaccination. The sequence came from a man younger than 35 who received the YFV17D yellow fever vaccine.

CDR3 sequence reads: CASSRPSGEETQYF. In nucleotides, the CDR3 is TGTGCCAGCTCTCGACCTAGCGGAGAAGAGACCCAGTACTTC. V usage is TRBV12-3 or TRBV12-4 and J usage is TRBJ2-5; 7 positions agree with TRBD2. Trimming removed 8 bases from V and 3 bases from J; junction bases left unmatched: 9. The CDR3 totals 14 residues.